Listed below are T cell receptor beta chains from one sample, sequenced in a study of T cell repertoires in cytomegalovirus infection. TCRdb reanalysed the reads using MiXCR and keeps one entry per CDR3 protein. The sample carries a few hundred thousand distinct CDR3 sequences, over 15% recorded once. Input material: PBMCs. The receptors derive from a human donor in good health (CMV status not recorded). Some clones in this sample may be carry-over from other donors' samples. Each CDR3 is given with its conserved first and last residue. Each record gives: clone size, CDR3 length, V gene, D gene, J gene, CDR3 protein, CDR3 DNA. A D gene is named only where the DNA matches it firmly. Expanded clones get a size class; other rows say once, few or many, or leave the size out.

>few|11|TRBV12-3/TRBV12-4|.|TRBJ2-1
CASSFLHEQFF
TGTGCCAGCAGTTTTCTCCATGAGCAGTTCTTC
>.|13|TRBV19|.|TRBJ2-1
CASSRTGYNEQFF
TGTGCCAGTAGTCGGACGGGATATAATGAGCAGTTCTTC
>many|15|TRBV7-2|.|TRBJ1-2
CASSSRWATNYGYTF
TGTGCCAGCAGCTCCCGCTGGGCTACTAACTATGGCTACACCTTC
>few|14|TRBV5-1|.|TRBJ2-7
CASSLTGRPHEQYF
TGCGCCAGCAGCTTAACAGGCCGCCCCCACGAGCAGTACTTC
>few|22|TRBV9|TRBD1|TRBJ2-1
CASGTGQGASGSDKSSYNEQFF
TGTGCCAGCGGGACGGGACAGGGGGCTAGCGGGAGCGATAAGAGCTCCTACAATGAGCAGTTCTTC
>.|13|TRBV20-1|.|TRBJ2-1
CSAHGRGYNEQFF
TGCAGTGCTCATGGACGGGGGTACAATGAGCAGTTCTTC
>.|14|TRBV10-3|.|TRBJ2-1
CAISEVTRGGEQFF
TGTGCCATCAGTGAGGTGACTAGGGGGGGTGAGCAGTTCTTC
>few|14|TRBV6-2/TRBV6-3|.|TRBJ1-3
CASSSPDPDGAIYF
TGTGCCAGCAGTTCGCCAGACCCAGACGGTGCCATATATTTT
>once|15|TRBV12-3/TRBV12-4|TRBD1|TRBJ2-3
CASKERGPSTDTQYF
TGTGCCAGCAAAGAAAGGGGGCCTAGCACAGATACGCAGTATTTT
>.|14|TRBV20-1|TRBD1|TRBJ2-2
CSAVQGAGTGELFF
TGCAGTGCTGTACAGGGGGCGGGCACCGGGGAGCTGTTTTTT
>.|16|TRBV4-1|.|TRBJ1-5
CASTQGGQPSNQPQHF
TGCGCCAGCACCCAGGGAGGACAACCTAGCAATCAGCCCCAGCATTTT
>few|14|TRBV7-8|.|TRBJ2-5
CASSLRTSAETQYF
TGTGCCAGCAGCCTGAGAACCAGCGCGGAGACCCAGTACTTC
>many|14|TRBV7-2|TRBD1|TRBJ1-1
CASSYDRGSGEAFF
TGTGCCAGCAGCTACGACAGGGGGTCGGGTGAGGCTTTCTTT
>.|16|TRBV18|.|TRBJ1-4
CASSPVGILTNEKLFF
TGTGCCAGCTCACCCGTGGGGATCCTCACTAATGAAAAACTGTTTTTT
>.|14|TRBV20-1|.|TRBJ2-1
CSARSRGYYNEQFF
TGCAGTGCTAGATCAAGAGGCTACTACAATGAGCAGTTCTTC
>few|14|TRBV20-1|TRBD1|TRBJ2-7
CSANPGQGANEQYF
TGCAGTGCTAACCCGGGACAGGGGGCAAACGAGCAGTACTTC
>few|12|TRBV19|TRBD1|TRBJ2-1
CASSPQGAEQFF
TGTGCCAGTTCTCCACAGGGGGCGGAGCAGTTCTTC
>many|15|TRBV7-9|TRBD1|TRBJ1-1
CASSSGQGRNTEAFF
TGTGCCAGCAGCTCCGGACAGGGGAGGAACACTGAAGCTTTCTTT
>.|12|TRBV20-1|.|TRBJ2-5
CSAQDSAETQYF
TGCAGTGCCCAGGACTCGGCAGAGACCCAGTACTTC
>.|15|TRBV3-1|.|TRBJ1-2
CASSQGIQAYYGYTF
TGTGCCAGCAGCCAAGGTATACAGGCGTACTATGGCTACACCTTC
>many|15|TRBV7-2|TRBD1|TRBJ2-1
CASSPGQGGVDEQFF
TGTGCCAGCAGCCCGGGACAGGGGGGTGTCGATGAGCAGTTCTTC